This T cell receptor beta chain comes out of a study of T cells in localized non-small cell lung cancer. Whole-study findings and limits: Uninvolved adjacent lung had more T cell clonality than any other tissue, topping tumor. Turning up in adjacent lung were a median around 60 of the top 100 tumor clones.

The data were produced by immunoSEQ multiplex PCR, yet TCRdb's version contains in-frame clones alone and is incomplete. The sample lists 25,000 to 35,000 clones; roughly 87% were seen once. This clone was counted once. Its antigen is unidentified. CDR3 size: 15 residues. J gave up 4 bases and V 5 bases, and 8 bases lay outside the gene matches. Germline CDR1 and CDR2: SGHTA and FQGTGA. This receptor was obtained from a woman between 40 and 69 years old with stage I lung adenocarcinoma. The starting material was peripheral blood, obtained before any cancer treatment. J is TRBJ2-3 and V is TRBV7-3; 8 bases align to TRBD2. The CDR3 protein is CASSPLAGRADTQYF. As DNA, the CDR3 is TGTGCCAGCAGCCCTTTAGCGGGGCGGGCAGATACGCAGTATTTT.